The rows below give T cell receptor beta chains drawn from one sample of a study of identical twins. Each CDR3 protein gets one entry after TCRdb re-called the 5' RACE reads with MiXCR. The sample holds around 1.7 million distinct CDR3 sequences, around 33% seen once. Material for sequencing was cord blood. The receptors come from a newborn girl in good health. Each CDR3 is given with its conserved first and last residue. A D gene is named only where the DNA matches it firmly. The size entry is marked missing in some rows and otherwise reads once, few, many or a size class.

V gene	clone size	J gene	D gene	CDR3 DNA	CDR3 protein
TRBV11-2	NA	TRBJ1-6	NA	TGTGCCAGCAGCACGACAGGTCCGAGGGCACCCCTCCACTTT	CASSTTGPRAPLHF
TRBV7-9	NA	TRBJ2-1	TRBD2	TGTGCCAGCAGCTTTGGGACTAGCGTATACAATGAGCAGTTCTTC	CASSFGTSVYNEQFF
TRBV27	NA	TRBJ1-1	NA	TGTGCCAGCAGTTTAGGGGGGCGCTTCACTGAAGCTTTCTTT	CASSLGGRFTEAFF
TRBV18	NA	TRBJ2-2	NA	TGTGCCAGCTCACCACCCAGTGTCGCGAACACCGGGGAGCTGTTTTTT	CASSPPSVANTGELFF
TRBV28	NA	TRBJ2-1	NA	TGTGCCAGCAGTTTGAACCTACTCAGCTCCTACAATGAGCAGTTCTTC	CASSLNLLSSYNEQFF
TRBV4-1	few	TRBJ2-3	NA	TGCGCCAGCAGCCCCCACTCCGGGGGCACAGATACGCAGTATTTT	CASSPHSGGTDTQYF
TRBV11-2	NA	TRBJ2-6	NA	TGTGCCAGCAGCTCCCTGATCAGGGGAGGCAACGTCCTGACTTTC	CASSSLIRGGNVLTF
TRBV24-1	NA	TRBJ1-2	NA	TGTGCCACCAGTGATTCGGGCAGGGGAAACTACACCTTC	CATSDSGRGNYTF
TRBV20-1	few	TRBJ2-1	TRBD1	TGCAGTGCTAGAGACCTAACCGGGACAGTGACCTACAATGAGCAGTTCTTC	CSARDLTGTVTYNEQFF
TRBV27	NA	TRBJ2-2	TRBD2	TGTGCCAGCAGTTTATACGGGAGCGGGAGCGCCGGGGAGCTGTTTTTT	CASSLYGSGSAGELFF
TRBV9	few	TRBJ2-7	TRBD2	TGTGCCAGCAGCGTAGGACTAGCGGTAACCTACGAGCAGTACTTC	CASSVGLAVTYEQYF
TRBV29-1	many	TRBJ2-7	TRBD1	TGCAGCGTTGGGACAGGAGAAGGCTCCTACGAGCAGTACTTC	CSVGTGEGSYEQYF
TRBV27	NA	TRBJ1-2	NA	TGTGCCAGCAGTCTGAGACATGCTAACTATGGCTACACCTTC	CASSLRHANYGYTF
TRBV7-9	NA	TRBJ1-2	TRBD1	TGTGCCAGCAGTGCACTTCAGGGGGCGAATTATGGCTACACCTTC	CASSALQGANYGYTF
TRBV5-1	once	TRBJ2-4	NA	TGCGCCAGCAGCTTGGAGGCGGTCAGCTCCTACAATGAGCAGTACTTC	CASSLEAVSSYNEQYF
TRBV9	few	TRBJ2-3	NA	TGTGCCAGCAGCGTAGTGGGACCTCCCGCAGATACGCAGTATTTT	CASSVVGPPADTQYF
TRBV30	few	TRBJ1-4	NA	TGTGCCTGGACTCCCCCGGGACGGCTTAATGAAAAACTGTTTTTT	CAWTPPGRLNEKLFF
TRBV6-2/TRBV6-3	NA	TRBJ2-7	TRBD2	TGTGCCAGCTCGATCCTAGCGGAGAGCTCCTACGAGCAGTACTTC	CASSILAESSYEQYF
TRBV6-1	few	TRBJ1-1	TRBD1	TGTGCCAGCACCCTAGGACAGGGAGGCACTGAAGCTTTCTTT	CASTLGQGGTEAFF
TRBV25-1	NA	TRBJ2-7	NA	TGTGCCAGCAGTGCGGGGTTGAGCTCCTACGGGCAGTACTTC	CASSAGLSSYGQYF
TRBV20-1	NA	TRBJ2-7	NA	TGCAGTGCTTACGACAGCCACGAGCAGTACTTC	CSAYDSHEQYF
TRBV7-9	many	TRBJ1-6	TRBD1	TGTGCCAGCAGCTTACTGGGACAGGGAAATTCACCCCTCCACTTT	CASSLLGQGNSPLHF
TRBV29-1	many	TRBJ1-2	TRBD1	TGCAGCGGCCGAACAGGGGACGGCTACACCTTC	CSGRTGDGYTF
TRBV3-1	NA	TRBJ2-7	NA	TGTGCCAGCAGCCAAGAGGCAGGGGCTTCGTACGAGCAGTACTTC	CASSQEAGASYEQYF
TRBV29-1	NA	TRBJ2-5	TRBD1	TGCAGCGTCTTACCCAACAGGGGGACCCAGTACTTC	CSVLPNRGTQYF
TRBV20-1	NA	TRBJ1-2	NA	TGCAGTGCTAGAGAACCCATTAACTATGGCTACACCTTC	CSAREPINYGYTF
TRBV27	NA	TRBJ1-2	TRBD1	TGTGCCAGCAGTTTATCCGGGACAGGGATCATCGGCTACACCTTC	CASSLSGTGIIGYTF
TRBV2	few	TRBJ2-5	TRBD2	TGTGCCAGCACCCGCGCTAGCGGGACGGAAGAGCAGTACTTC	CASTRASGTEEQYF
TRBV3-1	few	TRBJ2-1	NA	TGTGCCAGCAGCCAAGTCGGTGGTAGGGGTGAGCAGTTCTTC	CASSQVGGRGEQFF
TRBV20-1	NA	TRBJ1-5	NA	TGCAGTGCTAGACGGTCGGGGGGAGGCAATCAGCCCCAGCATTTT	CSARRSGGGNQPQHF
TRBV5-1	NA	TRBJ1-2	TRBD1	TGCGCCTGCAGCTTACACACAGGGGGTGTTAACTATGGCTACACCTTC	CACSLHTGGVNYGYTF
TRBV10-3	many	TRBJ2-7	NA	TGTGCCATCAGTGAACGGGGCTACGAGCAGTACTTC	CAISERGYEQYF
TRBV4-1	NA	TRBJ1-4	NA	TGCGCCAGCAGCCAAGAAGGAGATGAAAAACTGTTTTTT	CASSQEGDEKLFF
TRBV3-1	NA	TRBJ2-1	NA	TGTGCCCGCAGCCAAGGTAGGAGACAGGAACGATACAATGAGCAGTTCTTC	CARSQGRRQERYNEQFF
TRBV29-1	few	TRBJ2-5	TRBD2	TGCAGCGTTGATAGCGGGAGGAGGCAAGAGACCCAGTACTTC	CSVDSGRRQETQYF
TRBV7-2	NA	TRBJ2-1	TRBD1	TGTGCCAGCAGTTCGACCGGGACAGGGGTGGGCAATGAGCAGTTCTTC	CASSSTGTGVGNEQFF
TRBV1	once	TRBJ2-3	NA	TGCACCAGCACCCCGACTAGCGGGGGCACAGATACGCAGTATTTT	CTSTPTSGGTDTQYF
TRBV3-1	NA	TRBJ2-2	NA	TGTGCCAGCAGCCAATACACGGGAGGGGAGCTGTTTTTT	CASSQYTGGELFF
TRBV6-5	NA	TRBJ2-1	TRBD1	TGTGCCAGCAGTTACCACAACGCCGGGACAGGGGACTACAATGAGCAGTTCTTC	CASSYHNAGTGDYNEQFF
TRBV28	NA	TRBJ1-5	NA	TGTGCCAGCAGTCCCCGGAGGGGGGGGGCAGGACGGCCCCAGCATTTT	CASSPRRGGAGRPQHF
TRBV27	NA	TRBJ2-7	NA	TGTGCCAGCAGTTCCAGCCTACCGAGCTCCTACGAGCAGTACTTC	CASSSSLPSSYEQYF